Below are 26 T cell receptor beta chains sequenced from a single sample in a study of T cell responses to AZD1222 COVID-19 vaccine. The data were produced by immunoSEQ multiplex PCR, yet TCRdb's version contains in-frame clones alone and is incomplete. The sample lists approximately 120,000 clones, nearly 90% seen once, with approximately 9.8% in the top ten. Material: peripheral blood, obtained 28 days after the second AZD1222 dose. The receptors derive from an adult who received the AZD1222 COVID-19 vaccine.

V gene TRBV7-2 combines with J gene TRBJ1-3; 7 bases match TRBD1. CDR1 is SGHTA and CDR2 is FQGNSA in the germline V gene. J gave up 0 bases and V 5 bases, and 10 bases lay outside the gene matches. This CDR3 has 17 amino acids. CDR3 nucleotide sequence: TGTGCCAGCAGCGCCCGGACAGGACCTACCTCTGGAAACACCATATATTTT. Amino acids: CASSARTGPTSGNTIYF.

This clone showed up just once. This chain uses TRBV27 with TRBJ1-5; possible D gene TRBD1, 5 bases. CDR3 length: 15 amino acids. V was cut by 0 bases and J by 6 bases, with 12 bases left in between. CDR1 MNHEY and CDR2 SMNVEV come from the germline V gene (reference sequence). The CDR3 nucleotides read TGTGCCAGCAGTTTATCGCCAGGGAGCGGTCAGCCCCAGCATTTT. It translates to CASSLSPGSGQPQHF.

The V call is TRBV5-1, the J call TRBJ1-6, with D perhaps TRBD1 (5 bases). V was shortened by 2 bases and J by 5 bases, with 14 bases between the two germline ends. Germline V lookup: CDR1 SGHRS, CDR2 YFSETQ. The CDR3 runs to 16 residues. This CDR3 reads CASSFWGGFNNSPLHF. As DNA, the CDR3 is TGCGCCAGCAGCTTTTGGGGGGGTTTCAATAATTCACCCCTCCACTTT.

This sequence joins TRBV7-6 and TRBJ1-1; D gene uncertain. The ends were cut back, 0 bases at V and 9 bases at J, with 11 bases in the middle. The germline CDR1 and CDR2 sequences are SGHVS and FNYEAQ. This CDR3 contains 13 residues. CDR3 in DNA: TGTGCCAGCAGCTTAGCGACGGGAGGCCAAGCTTTCTTT. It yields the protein CASSLATGGQAFF. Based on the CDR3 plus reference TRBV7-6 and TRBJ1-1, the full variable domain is GAGVSQSPRYKVTKRGQDVALRCDPISGHVSLYWYRQALGQGPEFLTYFNYEAQQDKSGLPNDRFSAERPEGSISTLTIQRTEQRDSAMYRCASSLATGGQAFFGQGTRLTVV.

The CDR3 reads CASSARPDSPLHF. The CDR3 DNA sequence: TGTGCCAGCAGCGCAAGACCCGATTCACCCCTCCACTTT. The V gene is TRBV9, the J gene TRBJ1-6, with unresolved D. V was pared by 3 bases and J by 8 bases, with 9 bases between. This CDR3 has 13 residues. Germline CDR1 and CDR2: SGDLS and YYNGEE.

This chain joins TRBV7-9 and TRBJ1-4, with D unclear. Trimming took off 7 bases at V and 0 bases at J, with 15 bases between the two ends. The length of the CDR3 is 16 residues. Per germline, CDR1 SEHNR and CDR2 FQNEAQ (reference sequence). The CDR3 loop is CASTPGEGATNEKLFF. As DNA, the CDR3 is TGTGCCAGCACCCCCGGAGAGGGTGCAACTAATGAAAAACTGTTTTTT. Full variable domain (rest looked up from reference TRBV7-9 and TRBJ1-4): DTGVSQNPRHKITKRGQNVTFRCDPISEHNRLYWYRQTLGQGPEFLTYFQNEAQLEKSRLLSDRFSAERPKGSFSTLEIQRTEQGDSAMYLCASTPGEGATNEKLFFGSGTQLSVL.

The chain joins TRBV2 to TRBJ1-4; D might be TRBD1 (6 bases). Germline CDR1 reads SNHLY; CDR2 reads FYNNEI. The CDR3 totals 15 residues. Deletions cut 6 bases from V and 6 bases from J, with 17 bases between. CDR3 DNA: TGTGCCAGCAGCCCAGACAGGATCGATTATGAAAAACTGTTTTTT. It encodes CASSPDRIDYEKLFF.

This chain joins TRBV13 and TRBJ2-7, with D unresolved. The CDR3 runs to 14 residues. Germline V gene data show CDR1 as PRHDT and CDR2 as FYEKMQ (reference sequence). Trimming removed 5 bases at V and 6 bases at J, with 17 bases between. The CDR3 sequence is CASSRGRPLGEQYF. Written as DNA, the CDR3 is TGTGCCAGCAGCAGAGGACGGCCGCTTGGCGAGCAGTACTTC.

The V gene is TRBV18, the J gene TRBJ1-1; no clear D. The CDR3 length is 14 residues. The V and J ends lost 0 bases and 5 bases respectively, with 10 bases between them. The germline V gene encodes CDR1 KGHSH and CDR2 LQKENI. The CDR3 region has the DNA TGTGCCAGCTCACCACCTAGAGAAGGTACTGAAGCTTTCTTT. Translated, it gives CASSPPREGTEAFF.

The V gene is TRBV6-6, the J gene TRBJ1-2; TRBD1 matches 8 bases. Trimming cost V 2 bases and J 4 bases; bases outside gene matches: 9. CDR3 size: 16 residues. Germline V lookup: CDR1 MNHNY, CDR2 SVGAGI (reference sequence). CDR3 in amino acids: CASSYASDRAGYGYTF. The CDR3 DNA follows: TGTGCCAGCAGTTACGCGTCGGACAGGGCGGGCTATGGCTACACCTTC.

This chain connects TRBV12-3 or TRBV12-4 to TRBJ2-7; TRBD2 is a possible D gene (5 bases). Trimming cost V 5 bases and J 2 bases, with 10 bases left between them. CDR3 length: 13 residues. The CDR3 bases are TGTGCCAGCAGTGACTATGGAGCCTACGAGCAGTACTTC. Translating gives CASSDYGAYEQYF.

The CDR3 bases are TGTGCCAGTAGTAAAAGACAGGGATGGAACACTGAAGCTTTCTTT. It encodes CASSKRQGWNTEAFF. V usage is TRBV19 and J usage is TRBJ1-1, with 7 bases fitting TRBD1. This CDR3 has 15 amino acids. Germline CDR1 reads LNHDA; CDR2 reads SQIVND (reference sequence). The J segment lost 1 base and the V segment lost 4 bases, leaving 6 bases of the junction unmatched.

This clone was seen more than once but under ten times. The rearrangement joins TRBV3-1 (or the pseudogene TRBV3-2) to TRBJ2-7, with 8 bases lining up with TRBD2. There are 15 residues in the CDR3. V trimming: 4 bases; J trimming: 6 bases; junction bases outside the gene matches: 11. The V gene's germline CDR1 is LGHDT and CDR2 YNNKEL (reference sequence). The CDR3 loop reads CASSLSGTIAREQYF. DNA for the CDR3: TGTGCCAGCAGCCTTAGCGGGACAATCGCTCGCGAGCAGTACTTC.

The CDR3 coding sequence is TGTGCCAGTAGTATCGGCGGGACAAACCAAGAGACCCAGTACTTC. This sequence encodes CASSIGGTNQETQYF. The chain joins TRBV19 to TRBJ2-5; D may be TRBD1 or TRBD2 (6 bases each). The CDR3 totals 15 residues. The V gene's germline CDR1 is LNHDA and CDR2 SQIVND (reference sequence). The ends were cut back, 3 bases at V and 0 bases at J, with 11 bases in the middle.

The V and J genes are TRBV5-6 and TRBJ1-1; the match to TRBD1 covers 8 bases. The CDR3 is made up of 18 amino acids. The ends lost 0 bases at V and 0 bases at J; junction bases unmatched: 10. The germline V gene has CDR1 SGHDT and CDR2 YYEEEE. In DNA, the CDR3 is TGTGCCAGCAGCTTGGCCGTACAGGGGGTCCCCATGAACACTGAAGCTTTCTTT. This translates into CASSLAVQGVPMNTEAFF. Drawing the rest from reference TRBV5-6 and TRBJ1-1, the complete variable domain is DAGVTQSPTHLIKTRGQQVTLRCSPKSGHDTVSWYQQALGQGPQFIFQYYEEEERQRGNFPDRFSGHQFPNYSSELNVNALLLGDSALYLCASSLAVQGVPMNTEAFFGQGTRLTVV.

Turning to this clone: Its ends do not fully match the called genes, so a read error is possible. DNA of the CDR3: TGTGCCAGCAGCCCGGGACTAGCGGGGGGTCGCTCTCATTTC. Protein product: CASSPGLAGGRSHF. This chain links TRBV7-3 with TRBJ2-3; 15 bases line up with TRBD2. The CDR3 is made up of 14 amino acids. Germline CDR1 reads SGHTA; CDR2 reads FQGTGA.

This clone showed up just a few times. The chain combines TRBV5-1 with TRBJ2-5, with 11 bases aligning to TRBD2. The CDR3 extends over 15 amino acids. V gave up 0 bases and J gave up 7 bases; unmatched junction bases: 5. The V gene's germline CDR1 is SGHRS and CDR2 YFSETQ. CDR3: CASSLGTSGYGTQYF. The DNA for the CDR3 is TGCGCCAGCAGCTTGGGGACTAGCGGGTATGGGACCCAGTACTTC.

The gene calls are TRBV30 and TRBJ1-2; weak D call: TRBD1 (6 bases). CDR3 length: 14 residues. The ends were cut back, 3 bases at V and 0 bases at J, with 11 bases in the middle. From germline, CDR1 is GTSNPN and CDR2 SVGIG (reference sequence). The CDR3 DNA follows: TGTGCCTGGAGGGTCAAGGGGGCTAACTATGGCTACACCTTC. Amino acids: CAWRVKGANYGYTF.

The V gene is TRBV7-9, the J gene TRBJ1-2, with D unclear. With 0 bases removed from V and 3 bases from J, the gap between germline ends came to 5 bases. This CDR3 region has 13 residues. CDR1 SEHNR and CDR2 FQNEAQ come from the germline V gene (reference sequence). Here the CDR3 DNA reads TGTGCCAGCAGCTTAGCTCTAGACTATGGCTACACCTTC. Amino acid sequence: CASSLALDYGYTF. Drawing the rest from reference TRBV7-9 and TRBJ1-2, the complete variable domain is DTGVSQNPRHKITKRGQNVTFRCDPISEHNRLYWYRQTLGQGPEFLTYFQNEAQLEKSRLLSDRFSAERPKGSFSTLEIQRTEQGDSAMYLCASSLALDYGYTFGSGTRLTVV.

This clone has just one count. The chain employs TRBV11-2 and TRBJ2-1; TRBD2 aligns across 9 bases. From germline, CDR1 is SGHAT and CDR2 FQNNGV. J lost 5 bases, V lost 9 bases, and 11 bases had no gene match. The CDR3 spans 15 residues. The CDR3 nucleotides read TGTGCCAGTCTCAGCGGGAGGAATGGTAACAATGAGCAGTTCTTC. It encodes CASLSGRNGNNEQFF.

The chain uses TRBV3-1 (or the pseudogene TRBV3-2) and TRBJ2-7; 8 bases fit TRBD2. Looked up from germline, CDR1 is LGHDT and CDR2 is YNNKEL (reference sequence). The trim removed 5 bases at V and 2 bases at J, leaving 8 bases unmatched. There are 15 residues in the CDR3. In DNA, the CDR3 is TGTGCCAGCAGCTCCAGCGGGGGCCCAACCTACGAGCAGTACTTC. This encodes CASSSSGGPTYEQYF.

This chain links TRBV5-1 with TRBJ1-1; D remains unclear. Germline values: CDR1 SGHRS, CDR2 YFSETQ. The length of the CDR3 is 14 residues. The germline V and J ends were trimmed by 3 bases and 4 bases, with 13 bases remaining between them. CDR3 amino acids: CASSSDHPRTEAFF. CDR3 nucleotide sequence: TGCGCCAGCAGCTCGGACCATCCGCGCACTGAAGCTTTCTTT.

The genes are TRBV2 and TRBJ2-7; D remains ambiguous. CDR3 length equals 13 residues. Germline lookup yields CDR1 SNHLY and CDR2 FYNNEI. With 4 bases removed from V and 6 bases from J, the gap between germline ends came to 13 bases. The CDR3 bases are TGTGCCAGCAGTGTTAACCCTCTGGTCGAGCAGTACTTC. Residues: CASSVNPLVEQYF. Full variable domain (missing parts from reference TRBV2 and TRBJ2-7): EPEVTQTPSHQVTQMGQEVILRCVPISNHLYFYWYRQILGQKVEFLVSFYNNEISEKSEIFDDQFSVERPDGSNFTLKIRSTKLEDSAMYFCASSVNPLVEQYFGPGTRLTVT.

CDR3: CASRLTGGYGYTF. CDR3 nucleotide sequence: TGTGCCAGCAGATTGACAGGGGGCTATGGCTACACCTTC. The genes are TRBV6-5 and TRBJ1-2; 9 nucleotides align to TRBD1. Germline V gives CDR1 MNHEY, CDR2 SVGAGI. The J segment lost 4 bases and the V segment lost 6 bases, leaving 3 bases of the junction unmatched. The CDR3 covers 13 residues.

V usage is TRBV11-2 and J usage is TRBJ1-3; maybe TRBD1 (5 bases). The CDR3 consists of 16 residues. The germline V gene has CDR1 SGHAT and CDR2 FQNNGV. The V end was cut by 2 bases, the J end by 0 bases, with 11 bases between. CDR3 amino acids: CASSLRDGSSGNTIYF. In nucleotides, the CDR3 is TGTGCCAGCAGCTTACGGGACGGATCCTCTGGAAACACCATATATTTT.

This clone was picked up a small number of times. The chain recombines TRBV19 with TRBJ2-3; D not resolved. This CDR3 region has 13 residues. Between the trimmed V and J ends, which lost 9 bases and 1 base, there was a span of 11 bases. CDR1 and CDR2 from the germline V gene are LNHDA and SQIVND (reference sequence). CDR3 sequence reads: CASHPQGTDTQYF. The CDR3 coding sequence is TGTGCCAGCCACCCCCAGGGCACAGATACGCAGTATTTT.